The T cell receptor beta chain under discussion was sequenced for a study of T cell responses to AZD1222 COVID-19 vaccine. The study, taken as a whole, reports: AZD1222 recipients seropositive at baseline numbered only six. Donors were largely white British and mainly female; clonal diversity was possibly underestimated. Sampled repertoires all dated from after the peak T cell response. Along spike, vaccine-associated CD4 TCRs were found throughout, with dominance at 160-218 and 743-854.

In the case of this clone: Its target is unknown.

Using immunoSEQ multiplex PCR, the repertoire was profiled, and TCRdb retains in-frame clones only, with some absent. The sample contains 70,000 to 95,000 clones, roughly 89% of which appear only once. Trimming stripped 1 base from V and 6 bases from J, with 10 bases between. This CDR3 has 15 amino acids. The germline V gene encodes CDR1 SGHNT and CDR2 YENEEA. The origin of this receptor is an adult in good health. Source: peripheral blood, taken on day 0 of MenACWY control vaccination. The V gene is TRBV11-3, the J gene TRBJ1-6; tentatively, D is TRBD1 (6 bases). Here the CDR3 DNA reads TGTGCCAGCAGCTTAGGGGCAGGGGTTAATTCACCCCTCCACTTT. Its protein is CASSLGAGVNSPLHF.